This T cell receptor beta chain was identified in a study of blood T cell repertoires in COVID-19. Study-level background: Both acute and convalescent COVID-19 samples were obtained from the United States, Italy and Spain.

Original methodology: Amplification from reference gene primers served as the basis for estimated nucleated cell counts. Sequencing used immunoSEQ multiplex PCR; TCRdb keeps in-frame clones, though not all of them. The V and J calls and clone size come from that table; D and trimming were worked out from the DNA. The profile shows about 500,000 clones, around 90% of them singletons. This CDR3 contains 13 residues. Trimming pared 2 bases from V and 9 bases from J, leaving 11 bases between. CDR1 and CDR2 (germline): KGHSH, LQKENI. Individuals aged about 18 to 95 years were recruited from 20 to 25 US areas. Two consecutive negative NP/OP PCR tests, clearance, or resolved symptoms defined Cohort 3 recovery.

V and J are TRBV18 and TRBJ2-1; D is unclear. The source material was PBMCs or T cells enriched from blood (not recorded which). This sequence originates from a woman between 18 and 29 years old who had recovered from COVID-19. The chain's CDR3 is CASSPGQFTEQFF. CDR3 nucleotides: TGTGCCAGCTCACCAGGGCAGTTCACTGAGCAGTTCTTC.